Each of the 21 T cell receptor beta chains below was sequenced from the same sample in a study of blood T cell repertoires in COVID-19. TCRdb keeps only in-frame clones here, not all; method: immunoSEQ multiplex PCR. Of about 260,000 clones detected, 90% appear once; the ten largest clones hold 0.85% to 0.9%. Sequencing used PBMCs or T cells enriched from blood (not recorded which). The receptors stem from a man in his fifties or sixties who had been exposed to COVID-19.

This clone was seen more than once but under ten times. The chain uses TRBV27 and TRBJ2-1; TRBD2 matches at 9 bases. With 5 bases clipped from V and 9 bases from J, the junction kept 14 bases outside the gene matches. Germline CDR1 and CDR2: MNHEY and SMNVEV (reference sequence). This CDR3 comprises 16 residues. The DNA of the CDR3 is TGTGCCAGCAGTCCCGTAGCGGGAGTGATTCTTGGTGAGCAGTTCTTC. This sequence encodes CASSPVAGVILGEQFF.

The chain uses TRBV28 and TRBJ2-1, with TRBD2 matching over 12 bases. In germline, CDR1 is MDHEN, CDR2 SYDVKM. With V trimmed by 7 bases and J by 0 bases, 4 bases remained unmatched. The CDR3 sequence is 16 residues long. CDR3 nucleotide sequence: TGTGCCAGCACCCTACTAGCGGGAGGCTCCTACAATGAGCAGTTCTTC. It translates to CASTLLAGGSYNEQFF.

The CDR3 loop is CASSRHPGQTNYGYTF. CDR3 in DNA: TGTGCCAGCAGTCGGCATCCGGGACAGACTAACTATGGCTACACCTTC. This chain uses TRBV28 with TRBJ1-2, with TRBD1 identical over 7 bases. The J segment lost 0 bases and the V segment lost 5 bases, leaving 9 bases of the junction unmatched. The germline V gene has CDR1 MDHEN and CDR2 SYDVKM. CDR3 length: 16 residues.

This sequence joins TRBV6-1 and TRBJ2-5; a possible D gene is TRBD2 (5 bases). This CDR3 is built from 13 residues. V gave up 1 base and J gave up 5 bases, with 8 bases separating them. The germline V gene encodes CDR1 MNHNS and CDR2 SASEGT. CDR3 nucleotide sequence: TGTGCCAGCAGTGAAGTGAGGGTGGAGACCCAGTACTTC. Its protein is CASSEVRVETQYF.

V gene TRBV20-1 combines with J gene TRBJ2-5, with 7 nucleotides matching TRBD2. The CDR3 runs 15 residues. V lost 3 bases, J lost 7 bases, and 14 bases stayed unmatched. The V gene's germline CDR1 is DFQATT and CDR2 SNEGSKA (reference sequence). The CDR3 DNA follows: TGCAGTGCTAGTAACCCGCGGGGGTCAACCGCGACCCAGTACTTC. Amino acid sequence: CSASNPRGSTATQYF.

This sequence joins TRBV7-9 and TRBJ2-2, with D possibly TRBD2 on 6 matching bases. CDR1 and CDR2 from the germline V gene are SEHNR and FQNEAQ (reference sequence). Trimming removed 1 base from V and 2 bases from J, with 14 bases in between. The CDR3 totals 17 residues. The CDR3 nucleotides read TGTGCCAGCAGCTTAGGAGTGCGGGGCCCAAACACCGGGGAGCTGTTTTTT. Protein product: CASSLGVRGPNTGELFF.

The rearrangement links TRBV7-2 to TRBJ2-7; tentative D call: TRBD1 (5 bases). V was cut by 7 bases and J by 3 bases, with 16 bases left in between. The CDR3 is made up of 14 amino acids. The germline gives CDR1 SGHTA, CDR2 FQGNSA. CDR3 loop: CASTPWKGNYEQYF. The CDR3 DNA follows: TGTGCCAGCACCCCATGGAAGGGGAACTACGAGCAGTACTTC.

The chain has TRBV28 and TRBJ2-1; 10 positions agree with TRBD2. The J segment lost 11 bases and the V segment lost 1 base, leaving 5 bases of the junction unmatched. Germline assignment: CDR1 MDHEN and CDR2 SYDVKM. The CDR3 loop spans 14 amino acids. The CDR3 nucleotides are TGTGCCAGCAGTTTATCACTAGCGGGATTAAAGCAGTTCTTC. Protein sequence: CASSLSLAGLKQFF.

This chain links TRBV9 with TRBJ2-1; the match to TRBD2 covers 11 bases. The J segment lost 4 bases and the V segment lost 3 bases, leaving 3 bases of the junction unmatched. This CDR3 contains 15 residues. The V gene's germline CDR1 is SGDLS and CDR2 YYNGEE. The CDR3 reads CASSAGTSGYNEQFF. The CDR3 DNA reads TGTGCCAGCAGCGCCGGGACTAGCGGATACAATGAGCAGTTCTTC.

J is TRBJ2-7 and V is TRBV4-2; 8 bases are shared with TRBD1. V lost 5 bases and J lost 1; bases outside the gene matches: 4. The CDR3 totals 14 residues. Germline V CDR1 and CDR2: LGHNA, YNFKEQ. The CDR3 coding sequence is TGTGCCAGCAGCACAGGGGGGTCATCCTACGAGCAGTACTTC. Translated: CASSTGGSSYEQYF.

This clone was observed once. The J gene is TRBJ1-4, the V gene TRBV5-5; D perhaps matches TRBD1 (5 bases). Germline V gene sequence: CDR1 SGHKS, CDR2 YYEKEE (reference sequence). The CDR3 has 16 residues. V gave up 4 bases and J gave up 0 bases, with 13 bases separating them. CDR3 in DNA: TGTGCCAGCAGCCCGGTGGGGCAAGCAACTAATGAAAAACTGTTTTTT. It encodes CASSPVGQATNEKLFF.

The chain combines TRBV14 with TRBJ1-1; 7 nucleotides match TRBD1. Germline trimming cut 0 bases from V and 4 bases from J; bases unmatched to any gene: 8. CDR1 and CDR2 (germline): SGHDN, FVKESK. This CDR3 comprises 16 residues. Here the CDR3 DNA reads TGTGCCAGCAGCCAAGACTGGTGGGCAGGGGGCACTGAAGCTTTCTTT. Translating it yields CASSQDWWAGGTEAFF.

The chain uses TRBV30 and TRBJ1-1; D is ambiguous. CDR3 length: 11 amino acids. Trimming stripped 3 bases from V and 5 bases from J, with 7 bases between. CDR1 and CDR2 (germline): GTSNPN, SVGIG (reference sequence). The CDR3 loop reads CAWRIATEAFF. CDR3 nucleotides: TGTGCCTGGAGGATTGCGACTGAAGCTTTCTTT.

This chain connects TRBV5-1 to TRBJ2-1; D might be TRBD2 (5 bases). The CDR3 contains 15 residues. V was clipped by 5 bases and J by 2 bases, with 14 bases between them. CDR1 and CDR2 from the germline V gene are SGHRS and YFSETQ. The DNA of the CDR3 is TGCGCCAGCAGTTTCGAGGGTCCAACCTACAATGAGCAGTTCTTC. This encodes CASSFEGPTYNEQFF. Drawing the rest from reference TRBV5-1 and TRBJ2-1, the complete variable domain is KAGVTQTPRYLIKTRGQQVTLSCSPISGHRSVSWYQQTPGQGLQFLFEYFSETQRNKGNFPGRFSGRQFSNSRSEMNVSTLELGDSALYLCASSFEGPTYNEQFFGPGTRLTVL.

The chain uses TRBV5-1 and TRBJ1-5; TRBD1 matches at 7 bases. The germline gives CDR1 SGHRS, CDR2 YFSETQ. The trim removed 4 bases at V and 1 base at J, leaving 5 bases unmatched. CDR3 length: 15 residues. For the CDR3, the DNA is TGCGCCAGCAGCCCGAGGGGGCTGAGCAATCAGCCCCAGCATTTT. It specifies CASSPRGLSNQPQHF.

CDR3 in DNA: TGCGCCAGCAATCCAGATCCGAACACCGGGGAGCTGTTTTTT. Its protein is CASNPDPNTGELFF. The rearrangement joins TRBV10-1 to TRBJ2-2; D gene ambiguous. CDR3 length: 14 amino acids. Looked up from germline, CDR1 is WNHNN and CDR2 is SYGVQD (reference sequence). V lost 7 bases and J 0 bases, leaving 9 bases between the germline ends.

The gene calls are TRBV18 and TRBJ2-2; 7 bases are a match to TRBD1. CDR3 length equals 16 residues. With V trimmed by 8 bases and J by 2 bases, 11 bases remained unmatched. The germline V gene encodes CDR1 KGHSH and CDR2 LQKENI. The CDR3 DNA follows: TGTGCCAGCCGACCTTCGGGGACAGCTAACACCGGGGAGCTGTTTTTT. This codes for CASRPSGTANTGELFF.

V usage is TRBV7-2 and J usage is TRBJ2-1; 10 bases match TRBD1. The CDR3 runs to 15 residues. J gave up 5 bases and V 5 bases, and 6 bases lay outside the gene matches. Germline lookup yields CDR1 SGHTA and CDR2 FQGNSA. DNA of the CDR3: TGTGCCAGCAGCCGTCCCGGGACAGGGGACAATGAGCAGTTCTTC. Residues: CASSRPGTGDNEQFF.

The table lists this clone with a count of one. This chain joins TRBV10-3 and TRBJ2-7; no definite D call. Trimming removed 0 bases from V and 3 bases from J, with 9 bases in between. Germline V gene sequence: CDR1 ENHRY, CDR2 SYGVKD. This CDR3 spans 14 amino acids. In nucleotides, the CDR3 is TGTGCCATCAGTGAGTCTGCGACAAACTACGAGCAGTACTTC. Translation: CAISESATNYEQYF.

This chain uses TRBV3-1 (or the pseudogene TRBV3-2) with TRBJ1-1; maybe TRBD1 (5 bases). V was shortened by 8 bases and J by 3 bases, with 13 bases between the two germline ends. The CDR3 is 13 residues long. The germline V gene has CDR1 LGHDT and CDR2 YNNKEL (reference sequence). The CDR3 loop reads CASSSRDYTEAFF. CDR3 bases: TGTGCCAGCTCTTCCCGGGACTACACTGAAGCTTTCTTT.

CDR3 DNA: TGTGCCAGCAGTTATTCGACAGGACCCCGATGGGATACGCAGTATTTT. Amino acid sequence: CASSYSTGPRWDTQYF. The chain employs TRBV6-2 or TRBV6-3 and TRBJ2-3; D is possibly TRBD1 (6 bases). Germline CDR1 reads MNHEY; CDR2 reads SVGEGT. This CDR3 contains 16 residues. The germline V and J ends were trimmed by 3 bases and 6 bases, with 19 bases remaining between them.